One sample yielded the 5 T cell receptor beta chains listed below, sequenced in a study of blood T cell repertoires in COVID-19 (TCRdb year 2020). The library was obtained by the immunoSEQ multiplex PCR assay. This immuneACCESS table, as held by TCRdb, lists in-frame sequences with V and J called but not all clones. Of the missing ones, under half trace to an unresolved V gene in checked studies; the others have no known cause. For this sample there are around 200,000 clones; 70% to 85% appear just once. The top ten hold about 7% of the sample. The sample consisted of peripheral blood. The receptors originated from a human donor in a cohort sampled during active COVID-19.

This chain connects TRBV2 to TRBJ1-5; TRBD1 agrees at 7 bases. With 1 base clipped from V and 8 bases from J, the junction kept 5 bases outside the gene matches. In germline, CDR1 is SNHLY, CDR2 FYNNEI. CDR3 size: 14 residues. The CDR3 spells CASSEGAGGEPQHF. The CDR3 region has the DNA TGTGCCAGCAGTGAAGGGGCAGGGGGAGAGCCCCAGCATTTT. Drawing the rest from reference TRBV2 and TRBJ1-5, the complete variable domain is EPEVTQTPSHQVTQMGQEVILRCVPISNHLYFYWYRQILGQKVEFLVSFYNNEISEKSEIFDDQFSVERPDGSNFTLKIRSTKLEDSAMYFCASSEGAGGEPQHFGDGTRLSIL.

V gene TRBV14 combines with J gene TRBJ1-2; D gene ambiguous. The V end lost 1 base, the J end lost 4 bases, and 10 bases lay between the germline ends. CDR1 and CDR2 from the germline V gene are SGHDN and FVKESK. The length of the CDR3 is 14 residues. The CDR3 loop reads CASSQAGAGYGYTF. CDR3 DNA: TGTGCCAGCAGCCAAGCGGGCGCGGGCTATGGCTACACCTTC.

The chain has TRBV7-9 and TRBJ1-2, with no clear D. Germline-derived CDR1 and CDR2 are SEHNR and FQNEAQ (reference sequence). The CDR3 totals 15 residues. The V and J ends lost 1 base and 4 bases respectively, with 13 bases between them. This CDR3 is CASSLGLPSGYGYTF. CDR3 DNA: TGTGCCAGCAGCTTAGGGCTCCCGAGCGGCTATGGCTACACCTTC. Full variable domain (missing parts from reference TRBV7-9 and TRBJ1-2): DTGVSQNPRHKITKRGQNVTFRCDPISEHNRLYWYRQTLGQGPEFLTYFQNEAQLEKSRLLSDRFSAERPKGSFSTLEIQRTEQGDSAMYLCASSLGLPSGYGYTFGSGTRLTVV.

The chain links TRBV10-3 to TRBJ2-5; D unclear. With 4 bases removed from V and 3 bases from J, the gap between germline ends came to 9 bases. The germline V gene encodes CDR1 ENHRY and CDR2 SYGVKD. This CDR3 is 13 amino acids long. CDR3 in DNA: TGTGCCATCAGTGCGGGTCCGGAAGAGACCCAGTACTTC. Its translation: CAISAGPEETQYF.

CDR3 in DNA: TGTGCCACCAGTGATTTCTTCGGCGGAGTGAGCTCCTACGAGCAGTACTTC. As protein: CATSDFFGGVSSYEQYF. The chain employs TRBV24-1 and TRBJ2-7, with D uncertain. The V end lost 1 base, the J end lost 0 bases, and 15 bases lay between the germline ends. The CDR3 is 17 residues long. Looked up from germline, CDR1 is KGHDR and CDR2 is SFDVKD.